This T cell receptor beta chain was documented in a study of technical replicates of blood from several donors. Germline V gene sequence: CDR1 SQVTM, CDR2 ANQGSEA. The length of the CDR3 is 14 residues. Trimming took off 4 bases at V and 5 bases at J, with 12 bases between the two ends. TCRdb's table, derived via immunoSEQ multiplex PCR, lists solely in-frame clones and lacks some. This sample yields about 93,000 clones, of which 95% are seen a single time; just over 0.25% belongs to the top ten. This clonotype was obtained from a human donor in good health. The V gene is TRBV29-1, the J gene TRBJ2-6; the D gene is possibly TRBD1 (6 bases). Source material: T cells isolated from PBMCs. CDR3 in amino acids: CSVGTEDRANVLTF. In DNA, the CDR3 is TGCAGCGTTGGGACAGAAGATAGGGCCAACGTCCTGACTTTC.